The clone carrying this T cell receptor (beta chain) was seen a handful of times. Its cognate antigen is unknown. The data were obtained in a study of CD8 T cells in ankylosing spondylitis. Study results and limitations: Existing reports had already noted some motif variants in reactive arthritis synovial fluid and blood. Seemingly distinctive of ankylosing spondylitis blood was a TCR beta motif formed by eight highly homologous variants. From matched ankylosing spondylitis synovial fluid, disease-linked clones were reportedly recovered at significantly enriched levels.

As the method for making TCR beta libraries, quantitative 5'-RACE with molecular barcodes was used. MiXCR, run by TCRdb on the 5' RACE reads, gives a single entry per CDR3 protein. Altogether about 700,000 distinct CDR3 sequences are present, 15% to 20% being singletons, with the ten largest covering around 19%. The TCR originated in a male donor with ankylosing spondylitis. Sequenced input: blood, either unsorted or a sorted T cell fraction (not recorded which).

The CDR3 sequence is CSARDRGGYNEQFF. The DNA of the CDR3 is TGCAGCGCCCGAGACAGGGGGGGTTACAATGAGCAGTTCTTC. The genes are TRBV29-1 and TRBJ2-1; 9 bases are shared with TRBD1. This CDR3 spans 14 amino acids. The V and J ends lost 7 bases and 4 bases, in that order; junction bases with no gene match: 8. Germline assignment: CDR1 SQVTM and CDR2 ANQGSEA.